This entry lists 23 T cell receptor beta chains sequenced from one sample in a study of blood T cell repertoires in COVID-19. Clones were read by immunoSEQ multiplex PCR, and TCRdb kept only the in-frame ones, dropping some. This table holds some 200,000 clones, about nine tenths found once. The material sequenced was PBMCs or T cells enriched from blood (not recorded which). These receptor sequences come from a woman aged 25 to 39 who had recovered from COVID-19.

V and J are TRBV11-1 and TRBJ2-3; 9 bases fit TRBD2. The junction had 5 bases not matched to a gene; V was cut back by 2 bases and J by 2 bases. Germline lookup yields CDR1 SGHAT and CDR2 FQDESV (reference sequence). The length of the CDR3 is 16 residues. The CDR3 DNA follows: TGTGCCAGCAGCTTAAGGGCTAGCGGGGTCACAGATACGCAGTATTTT. It is translated as CASSLRASGVTDTQYF.

This clone was picked up one time. The V and J genes are TRBV4-3 and TRBJ1-3, with TRBD1 matching 7 bases. Germline V gives CDR1 LGHNA, CDR2 YSLEER. V shed 3 bases and J 4 bases; nucleotides not matched to a gene: 6. CDR3 length: 15 amino acids. CDR3 DNA sequence: TGCGCCAGCAGCCACGACACAGGGGTCGGAAACACCATATATTTT. This encodes CASSHDTGVGNTIYF.

The chain recombines TRBV29-1 with TRBJ2-7; the match to TRBD1 covers 8 bases. The CDR3 consists of 14 residues. Germline CDR1 reads SQVTM; CDR2 reads ANQGSEA. V lost 6 bases and J lost 6; bases outside the gene matches: 13. The CDR3 region has the DNA TGCAGCGTCCGCTTCCAGACAGGGGTGCTCGAGCAGTACTTC. Translating it yields CSVRFQTGVLEQYF.

The V and J genes are TRBV5-1 and TRBJ2-1, with TRBD2 as a possible D gene (6 bases). The CDR3 runs 14 residues. V lost 1 base and J lost 5, with 10 bases in between. The germline gives CDR1 SGHRS, CDR2 YFSETQ. The chain's CDR3 is CASSLSASDNEQFF. Here the CDR3 DNA reads TGCGCCAGCAGCTTGAGCGCTAGCGACAATGAGCAGTTCTTC.

The chain uses TRBV27 and TRBJ2-2; D may be TRBD2 (6 bases). The CDR3 runs to 14 residues. Trimming removed 3 bases at V and 4 bases at J, with 9 bases between. Germline loops: CDR1 MNHEY, CDR2 SMNVEV (reference sequence). The CDR3 loop reads CASSLMGGTGELFF. The CDR3, as DNA: TGTGCCAGCAGTTTGATGGGGGGCACCGGGGAGCTGTTTTTT.

This chain links TRBV2 with TRBJ1-4; the D is unclear. The CDR3 length is 15 residues. Germline V gene lookup returns CDR1 SNHLY and CDR2 FYNNEI. With 6 bases removed from V and 5 bases from J, the gap between germline ends came to 16 bases. CDR3 DNA: TGTGCCAGCAGCCCCGCCCGGGAGAGAAATGAAAAACTGTTTTTT. Encoded protein: CASSPARERNEKLFF.

The V and J genes are TRBV5-4 and TRBJ2-3; TRBD2 is a possible D gene (7 bases). Germline V gene data show CDR1 as SGHNT and CDR2 as YYREEE (reference sequence). V was trimmed by 5 bases and J by 0 bases, leaving 10 bases between them. This CDR3 has 14 residues. The CDR3 reads CASSSGGSTDTQYF. The DNA for the CDR3 is TGTGCCAGCAGTTCGGGGGGCAGCACAGATACGCAGTATTTT.

The J gene is TRBJ2-5, the V gene TRBV5-1; possible D gene TRBD2, 6 bases. Germline V CDR1 and CDR2: SGHRS, YFSETQ. The V and J ends lost 4 bases and 0 bases respectively, with 13 bases between them. The CDR3 contains 15 residues. The CDR3 coding sequence is TGCGCCAGCAGCCTTTTGGGACTGGACCAAGAGACCCAGTACTTC. Its translation is CASSLLGLDQETQYF.

The J gene is TRBJ2-5, the V gene TRBV5-1; 8 nucleotides agree with TRBD1. The CDR3 spans 17 residues. Germline CDR1 and CDR2: SGHRS and YFSETQ. V trimming: 2 bases; J trimming: 5 bases; junction bases outside the gene matches: 14. The CDR3 sequence is CASSLPRGQAVEETQYF. DNA for the CDR3: TGCGCCAGCAGCTTACCTCGGGGACAGGCTGTGGAGGAGACCCAGTACTTC.

The chain employs TRBV12-5 and TRBJ2-2, with 9 bases matching TRBD2. The CDR3 runs 14 residues. Trimming removed 5 bases from V and 10 bases from J; junction bases left unmatched: 8. From germline, CDR1 is LGHNT and CDR2 FRNRAP. The chain's CDR3 is CASGPGGGAEELFF. The CDR3 DNA follows: TGTGCTAGTGGTCCCGGCGGGGGGGCCGAGGAGCTGTTTTTT.

The chain is built from TRBV7-2 and TRBJ2-5, with 11 bases aligning to TRBD2. Unmatched junction bases numbered 0, after V lost 2 bases and J lost 4 bases. The CDR3 contains 14 residues. Germline CDR1 SGHTA, CDR2 FQGNSA. CDR3 nucleotide sequence: TGTGCCAGCAGCTTAACTAGCGGGGGAGAGACCCAGTACTTC. Its translation is CASSLTSGGETQYF.

This clone appeared a single time. This chain uses TRBV5-1 with TRBJ2-2, with D perhaps matching TRBD2 (5 bases). CDR3 length: 16 residues. V was pared by 7 bases and J by 0 bases, with 16 bases between. CDR1 is SGHRS, CDR2 YFSETQ, per germline. CDR3 region: CASRSGGATNTGELFF. The CDR3 DNA follows: TGCGCCAGCCGGAGTGGAGGAGCAACGAACACCGGGGAGCTGTTTTTT.

This clone came up a few times. The chain combines TRBV7-9 with TRBJ1-2; D possibly corresponds to TRBD1 (6 bases). Per germline, CDR1 SEHNR and CDR2 FQNEAQ (reference sequence). The CDR3 is made up of 14 amino acids. V was pared by 0 bases and J by 4 bases, with 9 bases between. The CDR3 reads CASSLADRSYGYTF. CDR3 sequence (DNA): TGTGCCAGCAGCTTAGCCGACAGGTCCTATGGCTACACCTTC.

The chain links TRBV5-8 to TRBJ2-1; the D is unclear. The V end was cut by 4 bases, the J end by 5 bases, with 4 bases between. CDR1 is SGHTS, CDR2 YDEGEE, per germline. CDR3 length: 11 amino acids. Here the CDR3 reads CASSRDNEQFF. The CDR3 nucleotides read TGTGCCAGCAGCCGTGACAATGAGCAGTTCTTC.

This chain uses TRBV15 with TRBJ1-2; D uncertain. V lost 0 bases and J lost 10, with 12 bases in between. Germline V CDR1 and CDR2: LNHNV, YYDKDF (reference sequence). This CDR3 comprises 13 residues. The CDR3 spells CATSRERAEAYTF. In DNA form, the CDR3 reads TGTGCCACCAGCAGAGAGAGGGCAGAGGCCTACACCTTC. Complete variable domain (other parts from reference TRBV15 and TRBJ1-2): DAMVIQNPRYQVTQFGKPVTLSCSQTLNHNVMYWYQQKSSQAPKLLFHYYDKDFNNEADTPDNFQSRRPNTSFCFLDIRSPGLGDTAMYLCATSRERAEAYTFGSGTRLTVV.

This chain uses TRBV7-9 with TRBJ1-3; 9 nucleotides agree with TRBD1. The CDR3 has 17 amino acids. With 5 bases clipped from V and 3 bases from J, the junction kept 11 bases outside the gene matches. Per germline, CDR1 SEHNR and CDR2 FQNEAQ (reference sequence). CDR3 coding DNA: TGTGCCAGCAGCGCGACCCAAAGGACAGGGGTTGGAAACACCATATATTTT. Protein: CASSATQRTGVGNTIYF. The entire variable domain, with the rest obtained from reference TRBV7-9 and TRBJ1-3, is as follows: DTGVSQNPRHKITKRGQNVTFRCDPISEHNRLYWYRQTLGQGPEFLTYFQNEAQLEKSRLLSDRFSAERPKGSFSTLEIQRTEQGDSAMYLCASSATQRTGVGNTIYFGEGSWLTVV.

The chain joins TRBV9 to TRBJ2-3, with a weak D call TRBD2 (7 bases). Germline assignment: CDR1 SGDLS and CDR2 YYNGEE. This CDR3 comprises 13 residues. V lost 6 bases and J lost 9, with 17 bases in between. CDR3 in amino acids: CASNPIQGGTQYF. DNA for the CDR3: TGTGCCAGCAACCCAATACAGGGAGGGACGCAGTATTTT.

The CDR3: CASSSQNRGGIWSNSYEQYF. The CDR3 nucleotides read TGTGCCAGCAGTTCGCAAAACAGGGGGGGAATTTGGTCCAACTCCTACGAGCAGTACTTC. This sequence joins TRBV27 and TRBJ2-7; D may be TRBD1 (8 bases). Trimming shortened V by 4 bases and J by 0 bases, and 28 bases separated the two germline ends. In germline, CDR1 is MNHEY, CDR2 SMNVEV (reference sequence). CDR3 length: 20 amino acids.

V and J are TRBV7-3 and TRBJ2-3; D uncertain. CDR1 and CDR2 (germline): SGHTA, FQGTGA. This CDR3 has 13 amino acids. V lost 1 base and J 3 bases, leaving 5 bases between the germline ends. The CDR3 region is CASSLIPTDTQYF. CDR3 bases: TGTGCCAGCAGCTTAATTCCAACAGATACGCAGTATTTT.

This chain uses TRBV5-1 with TRBJ2-5; 8 nucleotides agree with TRBD1. Per germline, CDR1 SGHRS and CDR2 YFSETQ. The CDR3 spans 21 residues. The ends lost 4 bases at V and 1 base at J; junction bases unmatched: 24. For the CDR3, the DNA is TGCGCCAGCAGCATTCGAGAACGGGGACAGGTAGGACGGGGGCTCCAAGAGACCCAGTACTTC. It translates to CASSIRERGQVGRGLQETQYF.

The chain couples TRBV23-1 to TRBJ1-5; 11 positions match TRBD1. TRBV23-1 carries the ORF label, with uncertain function. The CDR3 loop spans 22 amino acids. Trimming cost V 1 base and J 0 bases; bases outside gene matches: 17. For the CDR3, the DNA is TGCGCCAGCAGTCAATTACGACCCGGACAGGGGGCAGCCGGCAATAGCAATCAGCCCCAGCATTTT. It specifies CASSQLRPGQGAAGNSNQPQHF.

The CDR3 spells CASIGRAYEQYF. The DNA for the CDR3 is TGTGCCAGCATCGGGCGGGCCTACGAGCAGTACTTC. The chain couples TRBV27 to TRBJ2-7; weak D call: TRBD2 (5 bases). The V gene lost 7 bases and the J gene lost 2 bases, with 9 bases spanning the gap. CDR3 length: 12 residues. CDR1 is MNHEY and CDR2 is SMNVEV in the germline V gene (reference sequence).

This rearrangement joins TRBV5-6 to TRBJ2-7; D remains ambiguous. This CDR3 region has 12 residues. The V end lost 5 bases, the J end lost 6 bases, and 12 bases lay between the germline ends. The germline gives CDR1 SGHDT, CDR2 YYEEEE. CDR3 residues: CASSFFSGEQYF. CDR3 coding DNA: TGTGCCAGCAGTTTCTTCTCGGGCGAGCAGTACTTC.